These 24 T cell receptor beta chains were sequenced from one sample in a study of regulatory T cells in long-lasting Graves disease. The authors built TCR beta libraries using iRepertoire HTBI primers and Arm-PCR of CDR3 regions. TCRdb itself ran the multiplex PCR reads through MiXCR, one entry per CDR3 protein. The sample includes 700,000 or so distinct CDR3 sequences, around 30% of them seen just once. Time point given: persistent/refractory GD, antithyroid drugs over 5 years with positive TRAb. Extracted RNA from PBMCs served as the source of the TCR library. This sample comprised peripheral blood mononuclear cells (PBMCs), obtained when the disease was refractory, from a patient treated with antithyroid drugs. The receptors here all came from a female donor with Graves disease.

The genes are TRBV10-3 and TRBJ1-2; D ambiguous. The V gene lost 2 bases and the J gene lost 2 bases, with 9 bases spanning the gap. CDR3 length equals 14 residues. The germline V gene has CDR1 ENHRY and CDR2 SYGVKD. The CDR3 DNA reads as TGTGCCATCAGTGAGGGTGGACTGAACTATGGCTACACCTTC. It specifies CAISEGGLNYGYTF.

This clonotype came up once. Only one base separates this from a far larger clonotype, so it likely reflects a read error. The CDR3 does not close with the conserved phenylalanine or tryptophan, likely indicating a read error. The chain uses TRBV7-3 and TRBJ1-5, with a possible D match to TRBD1 (5 bases). This CDR3 comprises 15 residues. Trimming removed 5 bases from V and 7 bases from J, with 18 bases in between. CDR1 and CDR2 from the germline V gene are SGHTA and FQGTGA. The CDR3 spells CASSQGVGVGQPQHS. The CDR3 nucleotides read TGTGCCAGCAGCCAAGGGGTAGGGGTAGGGCAGCCCCAGCATTCT.

The sample holds a few counts of this clonotype. The gene calls are TRBV3-1 and TRBJ1-4; tentative D call: TRBD1 (6 bases). This CDR3 region has 13 residues. Per the germline V gene, CDR1 is LGHDT and CDR2 is YNNKEL (reference sequence). V was trimmed by 3 bases and J by 7 bases, leaving 9 bases between them. The CDR3 protein is CASSQHRVEKLFF. Written as DNA, the CDR3 is TGTGCCAGCAGCCAGCACAGGGTTGAAAAACTGTTTTTT.

This clonotype was recorded a few times. This sequence joins TRBV12-3 or TRBV12-4 and TRBJ1-5; tentatively, D is TRBD1 (5 bases). V gave up 4 bases and J gave up 0 bases, with 16 bases separating them. The CDR3 runs to 17 residues. This CDR3 is CASSWGGNFNSNQPQHF. CDR3 DNA sequence: TGTGCCAGCAGTTGGGGGGGGAATTTTAATAGCAATCAGCCCCAGCATTTT.

The chain recombines TRBV20-1 with TRBJ1-3, with 8 bases identical to TRBD1. Germline V gives CDR1 DFQATT, CDR2 SNEGSKA (reference sequence). The CDR3 is 16 residues long. Trimming took 2 bases from V and 2 from J; bases not matched to a gene: 8. The CDR3 DNA sequence: TGCAGTGCTAGAAAGGCCACAGGGGGTACTGGAAACACCATATATTTT. Its translation: CSARKATGGTGNTIYF.

This chain connects TRBV28 to TRBJ2-3; D unclear. With 3 bases removed from V and 4 bases from J, the gap between germline ends came to 11 bases. This CDR3 contains 14 residues. Germline lookup yields CDR1 MDHEN and CDR2 SYDVKM. The CDR3 spells CASSFVKRADTQYF. DNA for the CDR3: TGTGCCAGCAGTTTCGTCAAAAGGGCAGATACGCAGTATTTT.

The chain is built from TRBV30 and TRBJ1-4; TRBD1 agrees at 9 bases. Trimming at V came to 0 bases and at J to 8 bases, leaving 1 base not matched to a gene. CDR3 length: 13 amino acids. From germline, CDR1 is GTSNPN and CDR2 SVGIG (reference sequence). The CDR3 region has the DNA TGTGCCTGGAGTGTACAGGGGGCGGAAAAACTGTTTTTT. Its translation: CAWSVQGAEKLFF.

This clonotype showed up just a few times. The chain links TRBV25-1 to TRBJ2-6; 7 bases map to TRBD1. With V trimmed by 4 bases and J by 19 bases, 7 bases remained unmatched. This CDR3 comprises 11 residues. Per germline, CDR1 MGHDK and CDR2 SYGVNS. The CDR3 reads CASSGRQGLTF. The DNA for the CDR3 is TGTGCCAGCAGTGGAAGACAGGGTTTAACTTTC. The whole variable domain, remainder taken from reference TRBV25-1 and TRBJ2-6, is EADIYQTPRYLVIGTGKKITLECSQTMGHDKMYWYQQDPGMELHLIHYSYGVNSTEKGDLSSESTVSRIRTEHFPLTLESARPSHTSQYLCASSGRQGLTFGAGSRLTVL.

This sequence joins TRBV2 and TRBJ1-2; D may be TRBD1 (5 bases). Trimming stripped 4 bases from V and 4 bases from J, with 19 bases between. The CDR3 is made up of 16 amino acids. Germline CDR1 is SNHLY and CDR2 is FYNNEI. The CDR3 DNA is TGTGCCAGCAGTGTCCCGGGGACCCCCGGCCTCTATGGCTACACCTTC. It codes for CASSVPGTPGLYGYTF. The whole variable domain, remainder taken from reference TRBV2 and TRBJ1-2, is EPEVTQTPSHQVTQMGQEVILRCVPISNHLYFYWYRQILGQKVEFLVSFYNNEISEKSEIFDDQFSVERPDGSNFTLKIRSTKLEDSAMYFCASSVPGTPGLYGYTFGSGTRLTVV.

As concerns this clonotype: A much larger clone lies one base from this, so it may be a read error. In DNA form, the CDR3 reads TGTGCCAGCAGCTTACTGACCAGGGAAGAGACCCAGTACTTC. Protein product: CASSLLTREETQYF. The V call is TRBV11-2, the J call TRBJ2-5; possibly TRBD1 for D (5 bases). Germline V gene lookup returns CDR1 SGHAT and CDR2 FQNNGV. The CDR3 runs 14 residues. V lost 2 bases and J 3 bases, leaving 10 bases between the germline ends.

The chain links TRBV30 to TRBJ2-7, with D uncertain. CDR3 length equals 13 residues. CDR1 and CDR2 from the germline V gene are GTSNPN and SVGIG (reference sequence). V was clipped by 3 bases and J by 3 bases, with 12 bases between them. In DNA form, the CDR3 reads TGTGCCTGGAGCATTGGATTAAACTACGAGCAGTACTTC. It translates to CAWSIGLNYEQYF. The full variable domain, its missing parts supplied by reference TRBV30 and TRBJ2-7, is SQTIHQWPATLVQPVGSPLSLECTVEGTSNPNLYWYRQAAGRGLQLLFYSVGIGQISSEVPQNLSASRPQDRQFILSSKKLLLSDSGFYLCAWSIGLNYEQYFGPGTRLTVT.

This clonotype was found a few times. The chain has TRBV5-4 and TRBJ1-1; maybe TRBD1 (5 bases). Trimming took 4 bases from V and 3 from J, leaving 19 bases between them. There are 16 residues in the CDR3. CDR1 is SGHNT and CDR2 is YYREEE in the germline V gene (reference sequence). CDR3: CASSNAGRHMDTEAFF. The CDR3 DNA sequence: TGTGCCAGCAGCAACGCGGGACGGCATATGGACACTGAAGCTTTCTTT. Combining the CDR3 with reference TRBV5-4 and TRBJ1-1 gives the whole variable domain ETGVTQSPTHLIKTRGQQVTLRCSSQSGHNTVSWYQQALGQGPQFIFQYYREEENGRGNFPPRFSGLQFPNYSSELNVNALELDDSALYLCASSNAGRHMDTEAFFGQGTRLTVV.

This clonotype was recorded a few times. J is TRBJ1-5 and V is TRBV3-1; D might be TRBD1 (6 bases). Deletions cut 4 bases from V and 5 bases from J, with 12 bases between. Germline lookup yields CDR1 LGHDT and CDR2 YNNKEL (reference sequence). The CDR3 runs to 14 residues. This chain's CDR3 is CASSRDIVDQPQHF. CDR3 in DNA: TGTGCCAGCAGCCGGGACATCGTGGATCAGCCCCAGCATTTT.

The rearrangement links TRBV20-1 to TRBJ2-7; 11 positions match TRBD2. The CDR3 length is 15 residues. The J segment lost 2 bases and the V segment lost 0 bases, leaving 3 bases of the junction unmatched. Germline V gene data show CDR1 as DFQATT and CDR2 as SNEGSKA (reference sequence). The CDR3 loop is CSARDVGLAAYEQYF. The CDR3 nucleotides read TGCAGTGCTAGAGATGTGGGACTAGCGGCCTACGAGCAGTACTTC.

The table lists this clonotype with a count of one. The chain employs TRBV12-3 or TRBV12-4 and TRBJ2-6; 11 bases are shared with TRBD1. This CDR3 comprises 17 residues. The V segment lost 6 bases and the J segment 2 bases; nucleotides outside the gene matches: 6. CDR3 in DNA: TGTGCCAGCAGCCCGGGACAGGGGGGAGCTGGGGCCAACGTCCTGACTTTC. Translating gives CASSPGQGGAGANVLTF.

This sequence joins TRBV15 and TRBJ2-7; D ambiguous. V shed 1 base and J shed 5 bases, with 9 bases lying between them. CDR1 LNHNV and CDR2 YYDKDF come from the germline V gene (reference sequence). The CDR3 is 13 residues long. The CDR3 spells CATSRGELNEQYF. CDR3 nucleotide sequence: TGTGCCACCAGCAGAGGTGAGCTCAACGAGCAGTACTTC.

There are many counts of this clonotype. The chain links TRBV12-3 or TRBV12-4 to TRBJ1-5, with 8 bases that match TRBD1. The CDR3 contains 14 residues. V dropped 5 bases and J dropped 4; count of bases not matched to a gene: 4. CDR3 in DNA: TGTGCCAGCAGTCGAGACAGGGGAAATCAGCCCCAGCATTTT. It yields the protein CASSRDRGNQPQHF.

CDR3 region: CASGWDRAQGGYTF. The CDR3 DNA is TGTGCCAGCGGGTGGGACAGGGCCCAAGGTGGCTACACCTTC. V is TRBV7-3 and J is TRBJ1-2; 9 nucleotides line up with TRBD1. CDR1 SGHTA and CDR2 FQGTGA come from the germline V gene. With V trimmed by 8 bases and J by 7 bases, 11 bases remained unmatched. The CDR3 loop spans 14 amino acids.

Concerning this clonotype: This could be a read error, since a much larger clone is one nucleotide away. The chain links TRBV10-3 to TRBJ1-2; tentative D call: TRBD1 (5 bases). The germline V gene encodes CDR1 ENHRY and CDR2 SYGVKD. This CDR3 has 14 amino acids. The CDR3 loop reads CAISDRRDSYDYTF. As DNA, the CDR3 is TGTGCCATCAGTGATCGGAGGGACTCCTATGACTACACCTTC.

This clonotype was seen ten or more times. The rearrangement joins TRBV27 to TRBJ1-1, with TRBD1 as a possible D gene (5 bases). The V end was cut by 5 bases, the J end by 0 bases, with 16 bases between. The CDR3 is made up of 16 amino acids. Germline assignment: CDR1 MNHEY and CDR2 SMNVEV (reference sequence). The CDR3, as DNA: TGTGCCAGCAGTACCGGACATCGTGGGGTGAACACTGAAGCTTTCTTT. This sequence encodes CASSTGHRGVNTEAFF.

For this clonotype: This sequence may be a read error, since a much larger clone differs from it by one base. The chain is built from TRBV28 and TRBJ1-2; D perhaps matches TRBD1 (5 bases). The CDR3 loop spans 14 amino acids. Germline assignment: CDR1 MDHEN and CDR2 SYDVKM. CDR3 nucleotide sequence: TGTGCCAGCAGTTCCTCCAGAAGGGGCAATGGCTGCACCTTC. Translating gives CASSSSRRGNGCTF.

The V and J genes are TRBV2 and TRBJ2-3; 12 positions agree with TRBD2. V shed 4 bases and J 3 bases; nucleotides not matched to a gene: 2. Germline CDR1 is SNHLY and CDR2 is FYNNEI. The CDR3 covers 15 residues. In DNA form, the CDR3 reads TGTGCCAGCAGTGCTAGCGGGAGGGAAACAGATACGCAGTATTTT. Translation gives CASSASGRETDTQYF.

In this sample, this clonotype turned up once. CDR3 amino acids: CASSTSINGRGGSSTDTQYF. CDR3 DNA sequence: TGTGCCAGCAGCACATCGATCAACGGGAGAGGGGGATCTAGCACAGATACGCAGTATTTT. The gene calls are TRBV7-9 and TRBJ2-3; D is possibly TRBD1 or TRBD2 (6 bases each). Looked up from germline, CDR1 is SEHNR and CDR2 is FQNEAQ (reference sequence). The CDR3 consists of 20 residues. Trimming took 5 bases from V and 0 from J, leaving 27 bases between them.

J is TRBJ1-2 and V is TRBV7-2; D unresolved. The CDR3 runs to 15 residues. Trimming removed 5 bases at V and 2 bases at J, with 15 bases between. Germline V CDR1 and CDR2: SGHTA, FQGNSA. The CDR3 protein is CASSPSSGGNYGYTF. In DNA form, the CDR3 reads TGTGCCAGCAGCCCTAGTTCTGGCGGGAACTATGGCTACACCTTC.